This is a list of T cell receptor beta chains from one sample in a study of T cells after yellow fever vaccination. One entry per CDR3 protein results from TCRdb running MiXCR on the 5' RACE reads. The sample holds some 350,000 distinct CDR3 sequences; around a tenth are singletons and the top ten take less than 20%. Sequencing used PBMCs, obtained on the day of the first yellow fever vaccination. These receptors were taken from a man younger than 30 who received the YFV17D yellow fever vaccine. The CDR3 runs from the conserved cysteine through the conserved F or W. A D gene is named only where the DNA matches it firmly. Some rows have no size entry. The others give once, few or many, or a class for an expanded clone.

D gene: -; J gene: TRBJ2-1; clone size: few; V gene: TRBV3-1; CDR3 protein: CASSQAYSSYNEQFF; CDR3 DNA: TGTGCCAGCAGCCAAGCCTACAGCTCCTACAATGAGCAGTTCTTC
D gene: TRBD1; J gene: TRBJ2-6; clone size: few; V gene: TRBV20-1; CDR3 protein: CSAINPGTGDLDVLTF; CDR3 DNA: TGCAGTGCTATCAACCCGGGGACAGGGGATCTAGACGTCCTGACTTTC
D gene: -; J gene: TRBJ1-2; clone size: -; V gene: TRBV20-1; CDR3 protein: CSALGAGSDYGYTF; CDR3 DNA: TGCAGTGCCCTCGGGGCAGGGAGCGACTATGGCTACACCTTC
D gene: -; J gene: TRBJ1-2; clone size: few; V gene: TRBV29-1; CDR3 protein: CSVTRGVLSSYTF; CDR3 DNA: TGCAGCGTTACGAGGGGGGTCCTCAGCAGCTACACCTTC
D gene: -; J gene: TRBJ2-3; clone size: few; V gene: TRBV6-2/TRBV6-3; CDR3 protein: CASSYRGGADTQYF; CDR3 DNA: TGTGCCAGCAGTTACAGGGGGGGGGCAGATACGCAGTATTTT
D gene: -; J gene: TRBJ2-1; clone size: many; V gene: TRBV5-6; CDR3 protein: CASSWGSLVRNEQFF; CDR3 DNA: TGTGCCAGCAGCTGGGGTAGTCTAGTGAGGAATGAGCAGTTCTTC
D gene: TRBD2; J gene: TRBJ2-3; clone size: -; V gene: TRBV10-3; CDR3 protein: CAISESPAGAMMDTQYF; CDR3 DNA: TGTGCCATCAGTGAGTCGCCAGCGGGGGCGATGATGGATACGCAGTATTTT
D gene: -; J gene: TRBJ2-1; clone size: -; V gene: TRBV27; CDR3 protein: CASSFTGGDNEQFF; CDR3 DNA: TGTGCCAGCAGTTTTACGGGGGGCGACAATGAGCAGTTCTTC
D gene: TRBD1; J gene: TRBJ2-1; clone size: many; V gene: TRBV5-4; CDR3 protein: CASSLDRDRGLRIYNEQFF; CDR3 DNA: TGTGCCAGCAGCTTGGACCGGGACAGGGGCCTTAGGATCTACAATGAGCAGTTCTTC
D gene: -; J gene: TRBJ2-6; clone size: few; V gene: TRBV5-8; CDR3 protein: CASSPGNSGANVLTF; CDR3 DNA: TGTGCCAGCAGCCCAGGGAACTCTGGGGCCAACGTCCTGACTTTC